This entry lists 15 T cell receptor beta chains sequenced from one sample in a study of OX40 agonist ivuxolimab in advanced cancers. Assay: immunoSEQ multiplex PCR; the TCRdb copy retains only in-frame clones and omits some. The table lists 55,000 to 65,000 clones, about 88% of them singletons. The sample here was CD4+ or CD8+ T cells sorted from blood, taken in a trial of the OX40 agonist ivuxolimab. These receptors came from an adult with an advanced solid tumor such as melanoma, head and neck, liver or kidney cancer.

V usage is TRBV4-3 and J usage is TRBJ2-7; tentatively, D is TRBD2 (6 bases). Per germline, CDR1 LGHNA and CDR2 YSLEER. Trimming left V 0 bases short and J 0 bases short, with 18 bases between. This CDR3 is 18 amino acids long. The CDR3 reads CASSQDMALANPSYEQYF. As DNA, the CDR3 is TGCGCCAGCAGCCAAGATATGGCTCTAGCGAATCCCTCCTACGAGCAGTACTTC.

V usage is TRBV19 and J usage is TRBJ2-2; D unresolved. CDR3 length equals 15 residues. V lost 4 bases and J lost 3, with 12 bases in between. CDR1 and CDR2 (germline): LNHDA, SQIVND (reference sequence). CDR3 region: CASSKWPGHTGELFF. The CDR3 bases are TGTGCCAGTAGTAAGTGGCCCGGACACACCGGGGAGCTGTTTTTT.

The chain couples TRBV11-3 to TRBJ2-2; D remains unclear. The CDR3 has 15 amino acids. Trimming shortened V by 3 bases and J by 4 bases, and 12 bases separated the two germline ends. The germline CDR1 and CDR2 sequences are SGHNT and YENEEA. The CDR3 nucleotides are TGTGCCAGCAGCTTCGTATCGGCTCCCACCGGGGAGCTGTTTTTT. It is translated as CASSFVSAPTGELFF.

This chain connects TRBV7-6 to TRBJ2-1; 9 positions agree with TRBD2. The V and J ends lost 4 bases and 1 base, in that order; junction bases with no gene match: 8. The CDR3 covers 17 residues. Germline-derived CDR1 and CDR2 are SGHVS and FNYEAQ. The CDR3 DNA is TGTGCCAGCAGCTGGGGGTTGGCGGGAGGGTCCTACAATGAGCAGTTCTTC. The encoded protein is CASSWGLAGGSYNEQFF.

The CDR3 DNA reads as TGTGCCAGCAGCTTGCAAATAAACATTCAGTACTTC. It is translated as CASSLQINIQYF. The V gene is TRBV5-5, the J gene TRBJ2-4; D is ambiguous. Germline loops: CDR1 SGHKS, CDR2 YYEKEE (reference sequence). V shed 1 base and J shed 6 bases, with 5 bases lying between them. This CDR3 has 12 amino acids.

V usage is TRBV7-6 and J usage is TRBJ2-2; no clear D. The ends were cut back, 1 base at V and 0 bases at J, with 12 bases in the middle. The CDR3 is 17 residues long. CDR1 is SGHVS and CDR2 is FNYEAQ in the germline V gene. Here the CDR3 DNA reads TGTGCCAGCAGCTTAGGAGGAACAGCCGCGAACACCGGGGAGCTGTTTTTT. Amino acids: CASSLGGTAANTGELFF.

This clone has a handful of counts. The chain has TRBV10-1 and TRBJ1-2, with D tentatively TRBD1 (5 bases). The CDR3 spans 12 residues. Germline CDR1 reads WNHNN; CDR2 reads SYGVQD (reference sequence). V lost 5 bases and J 4 bases, leaving 8 bases between the germline ends. CDR3 loop: CASSRGAYGYTF. CDR3 nucleotide sequence: TGCGCCAGCAGTAGAGGGGCCTATGGCTACACCTTC.

The chain uses TRBV5-4 and TRBJ1-1, with D possibly being TRBD1 (5 bases). Germline CDR1 SGHNT, CDR2 YYREEE (reference sequence). V shed 4 bases and J shed 7 bases, with 11 bases lying between them. The CDR3 consists of 12 residues. The CDR3 sequence: CASSTQGIEAFF. Here the CDR3 DNA reads TGTGCCAGCAGCACCCAGGGAATTGAAGCTTTCTTT.

This clone came up once. V is TRBV9 and J is TRBJ2-2; possibly TRBD2 for D (7 bases). Germline values: CDR1 SGDLS, CDR2 YYNGEE. The V and J ends lost 0 bases and 4 bases respectively, with 13 bases between them. The CDR3 runs to 16 residues. The CDR3 protein is CASSVGGGATTGELFF. DNA of the CDR3: TGTGCCAGCAGCGTAGGGGGGGGCGCAACCACCGGGGAGCTGTTTTTT. The whole variable domain, filled in from reference TRBV9 and TRBJ2-2, reads DSGVTQTPKHLITATGQRVTLRCSPRSGDLSVYWYQQSLDQGLQFLIQYYNGEERAKGNILERFSAQQFPDLHSELNLSSLELGDSALYFCASSVGGGATTGELFFGEGSRLTVL.

This clone occurred once. This sequence joins TRBV7-8 and TRBJ1-4; no reliable D call. The germline CDR1 and CDR2 sequences are SGHVS and FQNEAQ. This CDR3 comprises 13 residues. With 4 bases removed from V and 7 bases from J, the gap between germline ends came to 10 bases. The CDR3 sequence: CASSSSMAEKLFF. DNA of the CDR3: TGTGCCAGCAGCTCAAGTATGGCTGAAAAACTGTTTTTT. Variable domain in full (rest from reference TRBV7-8 and TRBJ1-4): GAGVSQSPRYKVAKRGQDVALRCDPISGHVSLFWYQQALGQGPEFLTYFQNEAQLDKSGLPSDRFFAERPEGSVSTLKIQRTQQEDSAVYLCASSSSMAEKLFFGSGTQLSVL.

V is TRBV7-2 and J is TRBJ1-5; D is ambiguous. This CDR3 has 14 amino acids. Trimming took 6 bases from V and 4 from J, leaving 13 bases between them. The germline V gene encodes CDR1 SGHTA and CDR2 FQGNSA. CDR3 in DNA: TGTGCCAGCAGGGGAGGTGGTCGGAATCAGCCCCAGCATTTT. Protein: CASRGGGRNQPQHF.

This chain's CDR3 is CASSTPHGGGARDTQYF. CDR3 DNA: TGTGCCAGCAGCACGCCACACGGGGGGGGCGCCCGGGATACGCAGTATTTT. The genes are TRBV7-9 and TRBJ2-3, with TRBD2 matching 8 bases. There are 17 residues in the CDR3. V lost 5 bases, J lost 6 bases, and 16 bases stayed unmatched. CDR1 is SEHNR, CDR2 FQNEAQ, per germline (reference sequence).

The CDR3 region is CASSIPGSTDTQYF. The CDR3 DNA sequence: TGTGCCAGTAGTATCCCGGGAAGCACAGATACGCAGTATTTT. The V gene is TRBV19, the J gene TRBJ2-3; D perhaps matches TRBD2 (5 bases). V lost 3 bases and J 0 bases, leaving 7 bases between the germline ends. The CDR3 extends over 14 amino acids. Germline V CDR1 and CDR2: LNHDA, SQIVND (reference sequence).

V usage is TRBV19 and J usage is TRBJ1-4; the D gene is possibly TRBD1 (5 bases). This CDR3 is built from 15 residues. V lost 5 bases to trimming and J lost 8 bases, with 18 bases between them. Germline-derived CDR1 and CDR2 are LNHDA and SQIVND (reference sequence). CDR3 amino acids: CASSVGTGGREKLFF. The CDR3 DNA reads TGTGCCAGTAGTGTCGGAACGGGGGGAAGAGAAAAACTGTTTTTT.

This rearrangement joins TRBV5-1 to TRBJ2-7, with 10 bases fitting TRBD1. The CDR3 consists of 14 residues. CDR1 is SGHRS and CDR2 is YFSETQ in the germline V gene. The trim removed 4 bases at V and 6 bases at J, leaving 7 bases unmatched. The CDR3 DNA reads as TGCGCCAGCAGCATCGACAGGGGGCATAGCGAGCAGTACTTC. Residues: CASSIDRGHSEQYF.